This TCR beta chain is drawn from a study of cytomegalovirus exposure and HLA in healthy donors. Looking at the study overall: Earlier work reported roughly 120 million unique TCR beta sequences from 180 million or so T cells. Study-wide points: An analysis was carried out at a later point. It showed that HLA-associated TCR beta chains were more clonally expanded than equally common non-associated chains.

The PCR contained 60 Vbeta and 13 Jbeta primers. This table comes from immunoSEQ multiplex PCR, and its TCRdb copy is limited to in-frame clones, with some not included. The top ten hold about 4% of the sample, which has about 130,000 clones, around 72% seen once. Notes on this clone: What it binds is unknown.

This CDR3 spans 14 amino acids. Germline CDR1 is SQVTM and CDR2 is ANQGSEA. J was trimmed by 2 bases and V by 6 bases; bases with no gene match: 8. The TCR comes from a man younger than 40 in good health and CMV-seronegative. V and J are TRBV29-1 and TRBJ2-3, with 7 nucleotides matching TRBD1. The sequenced sample was PBMCs. The CDR3 region is CSVKAGTDTDTQYF. The CDR3 DNA sequence: TGCAGCGTGAAAGCCGGGACAGACACAGATACGCAGTATTTT.